This TCR beta chain was identified in a study of blood T cell repertoires in COVID-19. Germline V lookup: CDR1 MNHNY, CDR2 SVGAGI (reference sequence). With 6 bases clipped from V and 3 bases from J, the junction kept 11 bases outside the gene matches. The CDR3 has 16 residues. The assay was immunoSEQ multiplex PCR, and TCRdb's table has in-frame clones only and misses some. Among more than 12,000 clones listed, 87% were seen once. This receptor was obtained from a human donor in a cohort sampled during active COVID-19. Sequenced: peripheral blood. V usage is TRBV6-6 and J usage is TRBJ2-7; 10 bases agree with TRBD1. The CDR3 here is CASRKTAGQGFYEQYF. The CDR3 DNA is TGTGCCAGCAGGAAAACCGCGGGACAGGGGTTCTACGAGCAGTACTTC.